This TCR beta chain emerged from a study of blood T cell repertoires in COVID-19. Study summary: Acute and convalescent COVID-19 specimens originated in the United States, Italy and Spain.

Seattle's enrolled individuals joined amid active infection and were then monitored longitudinally. TCRdb's copy holds only in-frame clones and misses some; the assay was immunoSEQ multiplex PCR. The repertoire holds under 250,000 clones, 85% to 90% seen once, with around a tenth in the top ten. Germline V gene data show CDR1 as SGHTA and CDR2 as FQGTGA. Trimming shortened V by 7 bases and J by 6 bases, and 18 bases separated the two germline ends. The CDR3 has 15 amino acids. Sample: peripheral blood. This sequence was found in a man aged 50-59 years with COVID-19, enrolled during active disease. The gene calls are TRBV7-3 and TRBJ2-2; the D gene is possibly TRBD2 (6 bases). The CDR3 loop is CASTLDPGSPGELFF. In DNA form, the CDR3 reads TGTGCCAGCACCCTGGACCCCGGGAGTCCCGGGGAGCTGTTTTTT.